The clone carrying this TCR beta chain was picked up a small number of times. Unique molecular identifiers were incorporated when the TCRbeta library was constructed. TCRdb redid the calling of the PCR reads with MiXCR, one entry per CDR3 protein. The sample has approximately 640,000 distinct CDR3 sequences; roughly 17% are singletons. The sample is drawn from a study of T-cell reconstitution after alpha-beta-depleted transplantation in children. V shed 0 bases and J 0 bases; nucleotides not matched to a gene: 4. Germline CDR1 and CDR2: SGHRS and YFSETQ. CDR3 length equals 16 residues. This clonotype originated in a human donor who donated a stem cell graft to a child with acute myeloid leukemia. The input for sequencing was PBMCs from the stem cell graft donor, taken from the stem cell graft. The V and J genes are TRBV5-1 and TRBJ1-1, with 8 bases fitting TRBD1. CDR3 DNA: TGCGCCAGCAGCTTGGCCCCGGGACAGGTGAACACTGAAGCTTTCTTT. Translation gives CASSLAPGQVNTEAFF.